One T cell receptor beta chain is described in this entry. Its antigen is not yet known. One base away there is no much larger clone; base qualities are not given. This sample is drawn from a study of shared clonotypes between healthy human individuals (dated by TCRdb to the early 2020s). Context from the whole study: The cohort comprised a couple of women and a few men aged 18 to 49 years. For each donor, CD4 naive and CD4 memory were each run on three plates, CD8 naive on two plates, and CD8 memory on one plate. To estimate repertoire size and how much clonotype sharing occurs between individuals, the study deeply sequenced the blood TCR repertoires of roughly 5 healthy adults. To increase sequencing depth and limit assay-specific biases, TCR repertoire library preparation and sequencing were carried out by different laboratories using diverse techniques. Each donor's leukapheresis produced roughly between roughly 0.85 and 10 billion PBMCs. Overall study results and their limits: Because the study included a small number of donors, the genetic and exposure-history diversity represented was limited. Sharing across a few donors was observed for around 5% of naive CD4, 3% to 3.5% of naive CD8, 2.3% of memory CD4, and 0.4% of memory CD8 clonotypes. Pairwise subsampling indicated that sequencing depth was expected to affect the degree of clonotype sharing among donors. Sampling was restricted to blood, and TCR repertoires in tissues likely differ from the TCR repertoires found in blood. Clonotypes shared by all four sorted-subset donors showed higher generation probabilities than non-shared clonotypes. Even with the large sequencing depth, rarefaction of the sorted-subset datasets indicated that sequencing was incomplete. Larger estimated clonotype richness was generally found for naive subsets than for memory subsets.

Using the deep immunoSEQ assay, TCR CDR3 regions were amplified from genomic DNA by multiplex PCR. Extracted genomic DNA from each cell subset was distributed evenly across all wells of several immunoSEQ 96-well plates, and each plate was treated as a replicate. Each replicate PCR for sorted subsets received about 180 ng genomic DNA, equal to tens of thousands of T cell genomes. The purified libraries were quantified using a Qubit 3.0 fluorometer, sized with a Bioanalyzer 2100, and then quantified again using the KAPA Library Quantification kit. A separate single-read 150-cycle Illumina NextSeq 550 flow cell was used to sequence each immunoSEQ 96-well plate. Per the authors' processing: Because the immunoSEQ output held only junctional sequences and lacked quality scores, the filtering could not match the filtering applied to full-length reads. Sequences were annotated with PyIR, a Python wrapper for IgBLAST v1.9, and V/J genes and CDR3 were assigned using IMGT germline references. Reads with weak V/J assignments (E-value above 1e-6), missing CDR3, stop codons, out-of-frame junctions, or ambiguous translated residues were removed. V3J clonotypes were defined by identical inferred V gene, J gene, and CDR3 amino acid sequence. Percentage overlap between repertoires was computed as shared unique clonotypes divided by the size of the smaller repertoire. Three approaches were used to assess repertoire richness: RTK rarefaction, the Chao1 estimator, and Recon v2.1 estimates of unobserved clonotypes. OLGA was used to compute generation probabilities for all TCRbeta clonotypes that the gDNA method yielded from a handful of donors. TCRdb took this table from immuneACCESS and kept in-frame rearrangements with V and J called. Such tables lack part of the clones; where checked against another copy, unresolved V genes explain under half of the gap, and the rest is unexplained. V and J calls and clone size follow that table, whereas D and trimming were derived from the DNA. For this sample the table gives about 1 million clones, of which around 75% were detected only once. The ten largest clones capture over 1.3% of the sample.

Counted from cysteine to phenylalanine, this CDR3 has 17 amino acids. Only the CDR3 DNA is retained, 51 bases long and in frame from the first base. Cut back by 2 bases and 1 base, the V and J ends lie 17 bases apart. Sequences SNHLY (CDR1) and FYNNEI (CDR2) are obtained from the germline V gene. Donors were healthy HIV-negative adults with no recently reported acute infections or vaccinations. Every donor was a Caucasian adult living in Nashville, Tennessee, USA. CD4+ T cells were enriched through magnetic negative selection, after which naive cells were positively selected on CD45RA and the remaining negative fraction served as the memory subset. Blood was obtained by leukapheresis, after which PBMCs were separated by Ficoll-Histopaque density gradient centrifugation and cryopreserved in liquid nitrogen vapor phase. Purity and quantity of every magnetically sorted T cell population were checked by analytical flow cytometry. Genomic DNA was isolated from every sorted fraction and measured by UV absorbance on a Nanodrop 2000c.

Sample: memory CD4+ T cells sorted from blood. The sample's cell subset or site label, in plain terms: CD45RA-negative fraction. The chain uses TRBV2 and TRBJ1-1; the D gene is possibly TRBD1, with 6 bases matching. This clonotype was obtained from a man aged 18-30 years in good health. The DNA is as follows: TGTGCCAGCAGTGAAAAGGTCGGGGGCGGTAGGAACACTGAAGCTTTCTTT. Its translation reads: CASSEKVGGGRNTEAFF.